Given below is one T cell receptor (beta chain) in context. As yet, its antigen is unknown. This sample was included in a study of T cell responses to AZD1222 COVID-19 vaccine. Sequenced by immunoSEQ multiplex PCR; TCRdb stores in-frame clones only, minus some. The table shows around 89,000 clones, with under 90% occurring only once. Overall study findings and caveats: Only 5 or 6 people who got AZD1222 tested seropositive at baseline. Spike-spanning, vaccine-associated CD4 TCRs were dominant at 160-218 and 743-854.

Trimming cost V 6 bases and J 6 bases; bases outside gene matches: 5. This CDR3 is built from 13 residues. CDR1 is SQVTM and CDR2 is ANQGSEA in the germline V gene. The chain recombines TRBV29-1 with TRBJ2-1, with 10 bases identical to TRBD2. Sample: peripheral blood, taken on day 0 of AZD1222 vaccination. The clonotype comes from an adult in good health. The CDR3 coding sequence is TGCAGCGTCAGGACTAGCGGACCCAATGAGCAGTTCTTC. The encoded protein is CSVRTSGPNEQFF.